What follows are 20 T cell receptor beta chains derived from one specimen sequenced in a study of CD8+CD57+ T cells in acquired aplastic anemia. The template for TCR beta VDJ and CDR3 sequence profiling was genomic DNA. TCRdb processed the reads anew with MiXCR; each CDR3 protein has one entry. The data contain about 180,000 distinct CDR3 sequences, 55% to 65% of them seen just once; the ten biggest clones take up roughly 43%. Patients who underwent sequencing had shown CD8+CD57+ cell expansion by flow cytometry. Sequencing input: sorted CD4+, CD8+, or CD8+CD57+ T cells (not recorded which) from PBMCs. These receptors were collected from a human donor with aplastic anemia.

The chain couples TRBV2 to TRBJ2-1, with 10 bases identical to TRBD2. V was clipped by 6 bases and J by 6 bases; unmatched bases: 11. Germline V CDR1 and CDR2: SNHLY, FYNNEI. The CDR3 is 16 amino acids. CDR3 coding DNA: TGTGCCAGCAGCTTAGATCCCGCTAGCGGGGGCAATGAGCAGTTCTTC. The encoded protein is CASSLDPASGGNEQFF.

V gene TRBV15 combines with J gene TRBJ2-1; 11 bases are shared with TRBD2. The V gene's germline CDR1 is LNHNV and CDR2 YYDKDF (reference sequence). The V segment lost 1 base and the J segment 6 bases; nucleotides outside the gene matches: 2. There are 15 residues in the CDR3. The CDR3 is CATSRVSGGGNEQFF. The CDR3 nucleotides read TGTGCCACCAGCAGAGTTAGCGGGGGGGGCAATGAGCAGTTCTTC.

The chain joins TRBV7-8 to TRBJ1-1, with 7 bases matching TRBD1. Trimming took 5 bases from V and 10 from J; bases not matched to a gene: 13. Germline lookup yields CDR1 SGHVS and CDR2 FQNEAQ. This CDR3 has 14 amino acids. The CDR3 region is CASSPGRGQVGAFF. The CDR3 region has the DNA TGTGCCAGCAGCCCCGGGAGGGGGCAGGTGGGAGCTTTCTTT.

This clonotype was observed many times. V and J are TRBV25-1 and TRBJ2-4; D call uncertain. The CDR3 covers 13 residues. Trimming stripped 3 bases from V and 1 base from J, with 4 bases between. Germline assignment: CDR1 MGHDK and CDR2 SYGVNS. The chain's CDR3 is CASSEGAKNIQYF. CDR3 in DNA: TGTGCCAGCAGTGAGGGTGCCAAAAACATTCAGTACTTC. The full variable domain, completed using reference TRBV25-1 and TRBJ2-4, is EADIYQTPRYLVIGTGKKITLECSQTMGHDKMYWYQQDPGMELHLIHYSYGVNSTEKGDLSSESTVSRIRTEHFPLTLESARPSHTSQYLCASSEGAKNIQYFGAGTRLSVL.

V usage is TRBV7-8 and J usage is TRBJ2-7; 8 positions match TRBD2. Unmatched junction bases numbered 8, after V lost 6 bases and J lost 7 bases. CDR1 is SGHVS, CDR2 FQNEAQ, per germline. This CDR3 is built from 13 residues. The CDR3 DNA reads TGTGCCAGCAGGGAGGGACTAGGGGAGGAGCAGTACTTC. Amino acid sequence: CASREGLGEEQYF. Full variable domain (remainder filled in from reference TRBV7-8 and TRBJ2-7): GAGVSQSPRYKVAKRGQDVALRCDPISGHVSLFWYQQALGQGPEFLTYFQNEAQLDKSGLPSDRFFAERPEGSVSTLKIQRTQQEDSAVYLCASREGLGEEQYFGPGTRLTVT.

This rearrangement joins TRBV7-3 to TRBJ2-5, with TRBD1 identical over 7 bases. Germline V gene sequence: CDR1 SGHTA, CDR2 FQGTGA. Trimming removed 3 bases from V and 6 bases from J; junction bases left unmatched: 10. The CDR3 is made up of 15 amino acids. The CDR3 bases are TGTGCCAGCAGCTTGTCCCGGACAGGCATACAGACCCAGTACTTC. Residues: CASSLSRTGIQTQYF.

V usage is TRBV2 and J usage is TRBJ1-1; D may be TRBD1 (6 bases). This CDR3 has 15 residues. The V end lost 4 bases, the J end lost 5 bases, and 17 bases lay between the germline ends. Germline V gives CDR1 SNHLY, CDR2 FYNNEI. The CDR3 DNA reads as TGTGCCAGCAGTGTTTCTACAGGGAGAGGAACTGAAGCTTTCTTT. It codes for CASSVSTGRGTEAFF.

Points on this clonotype: A much larger clone sits a single nucleotide away, making a read error possible. This chain uses TRBV10-3 with TRBJ1-5; D not certain. Trimming left V 10 bases short and J 0 bases short, with 16 bases between. The CDR3 is 15 residues long. Germline V gives CDR1 ENHRY, CDR2 SYGVKD. CDR3 DNA: TGTGCCAGGAGTTACAGTAGCTATAGCAATCAGCCCCAGCATTTT. This gives the protein CARSYSSYSNQPQHF.

In this sample, this clonotype turned up many times. The chain has TRBV2 and TRBJ2-3; D unclear. Trimming pared 3 bases from V and 2 bases from J, leaving 6 bases between. The CDR3 contains 13 residues. The V gene's germline CDR1 is SNHLY and CDR2 FYNNEI. The CDR3: CASSEDVTDTQYF. As DNA, the CDR3 is TGTGCCAGCAGTGAGGACGTCACAGATACGCAGTATTTT.

CDR3 amino acids: CASSQATDTQYF. The CDR3 nucleotides read TGTGCCAGCAGCCAGGCTACAGATACGCAGTATTTT. The rearrangement links TRBV12-3 or TRBV12-4 to TRBJ2-3; D remains unclear. CDR3 length: 12 residues. Between the trimmed V and J ends, which lost 6 bases and 3 bases, there was a span of 7 bases.

The sample holds a few counts of this clonotype. A much more abundant neighbour one base away suggests this may be a read error. As DNA, the CDR3 is TGTGTCAGTAGGGGTTGGGGAGACGCTGAAGCTTTCTTT. Translation gives CVSRGWGDAEAFF. This chain links TRBV19 with TRBJ1-1; a possible D gene is TRBD1 (5 bases). Germline V gene lookup returns CDR1 LNHDA and CDR2 SQIVND (reference sequence). There are 13 residues in the CDR3.

In this sample, this clonotype turned up a few times. The conserved final phenylalanine or tryptophan is absent from the CDR3, which likely points to a read error. The DNA is omitted, as the CDR3 cannot be located on it reliably, and the CDR3 follows TCRdb's listing. The chain recombines TRBV7-9 with TRBJ2-7; TRBD2 is the table's D call and was not checked against the DNA. The CDR3 contains 9 residues when both ends are counted. Germline V gives CDR1 SEHNR, CDR2 FQNEAQ (reference sequence). The CDR3 sequence is CASSLAISG.

With respect to this clonotype: A junction end diverges from the germline sequence, so it may reflect a read error. The chain joins TRBV5-1 to TRBJ1-5; no clear D gene. The germline CDR1 and CDR2 sequences are SGHRS and YFSETQ. The CDR3 extends over 16 amino acids. The CDR3 bases are TGTGCCAGCAGCCATTCAAGTGACTTTAGCAATCAGCCCCAGCATTTT. Protein: CASSHSSDFSNQPQHF.

This chain connects TRBV7-3 to TRBJ1-1; tentative D call: TRBD1 (5 bases). CDR1 and CDR2 (germline): SGHTA, FQGTGA. Trimming removed 1 base at V and 5 bases at J, with 11 bases between. The CDR3 contains 14 residues. The CDR3 DNA reads as TGTGCCAGCAGCTTAAGGACCGGGGGGACTGAAGCTTTCTTT. Its translation: CASSLRTGGTEAFF.

This chain uses TRBV7-3 with TRBJ1-6, with D hard to call. V gave up 4 bases and J gave up 9 bases, with 16 bases separating them. The CDR3 runs 15 residues. Per germline, CDR1 SGHTA and CDR2 FQGTGA. CDR3 loop: CASSSSGSEGSPLHF. The CDR3 nucleotides are TGTGCCAGCAGCTCCTCGGGGTCCGAAGGTTCACCCCTCCACTTT.

The CDR3 region is CASSLGLVGRYTEAFF. The DNA for the CDR3 is TGTGCCAGCAGCTTAGGATTAGTTGGGAGGTACACTGAAGCTTTCTTT. The genes are TRBV13 and TRBJ1-1; no clear D. Germline V gene sequence: CDR1 PRHDT, CDR2 FYEKMQ (reference sequence). This CDR3 is built from 16 residues. V dropped 0 bases and J dropped 3 bases, with 14 bases sitting between them.

Here the CDR3 DNA reads TGTGCCAGTAGTATGAGACTAGCGGGATACAATGAGCAGTTCTTC. Its translation is CASSMRLAGYNEQFF. The rearrangement links TRBV19 to TRBJ2-1; TRBD2 aligns across 11 bases. The CDR3 runs to 15 residues. Trimming at V came to 3 bases and at J to 4 bases, leaving 2 bases not matched to a gene. Germline values: CDR1 LNHDA, CDR2 SQIVND (reference sequence).

V and J are TRBV2 and TRBJ1-6; D is possibly TRBD1 (6 bases). The CDR3 runs to 14 residues. The germline V gene has CDR1 SNHLY and CDR2 FYNNEI. Trimming removed 6 bases from V and 3 bases from J, with 9 bases in between. The CDR3 bases are TGTGCCAGCAGGCTGGACAGCTATAATTCACCCCTCCACTTT. Its translation: CASRLDSYNSPLHF.

This clonotype was counted once. The chain joins TRBV29-1 to TRBJ2-3; D may be TRBD2 (6 bases). Between the trimmed V and J ends, which lost 6 bases and 4 bases, there was a span of 17 bases. CDR3 length equals 14 residues. CDR1 SQVTM and CDR2 ANQGSEA come from the germline V gene. In DNA form, the CDR3 reads TGCAGCGTGGAGGGAATTGGGGGTCCAGATACGCAGTATTTT. Its protein product is CSVEGIGGPDTQYF.

The chain uses TRBV24-1 and TRBJ2-7; D not resolved. The germline gives CDR1 KGHDR, CDR2 SFDVKD. The CDR3 loop spans 12 amino acids. Between the trimmed V and J ends, which lost 3 bases and 4 bases, there was a span of 6 bases. The CDR3 is CATSDGEYEQYF. The CDR3 nucleotides read TGTGCCACCAGTGATGGAGAGTACGAGCAGTACTTC.